This TCR beta chain was identified during a study of blood T cell repertoires in COVID-19. Study overall: Samples taken during acute and convalescent COVID-19 were collected in the United States, Italy and Spain. Sample material is recorded as cDNA or gDNA derived from T cells, B-cell-depleted T cells, or PBMCs.

J lost 8 bases, V lost 1 base, and 7 bases had no gene match. Germline V gene data show CDR1 as MGHRA and CDR2 as YSYEKL. The CDR3 runs 15 residues. Original data processing: Quantification of nucleated cells was approximated via reference gene primer amplification. The data were produced by immunoSEQ multiplex PCR, yet TCRdb's version contains in-frame clones alone and is incomplete. The DNA gave D and trimming, while V, J and clone size come from that table. This table holds under 150,000 clones, around four fifths found once. The sample comprised peripheral blood. V usage is TRBV4-1 and J usage is TRBJ2-1; 8 bases are a match to TRBD2. This clonotype was sampled from a woman aged 40 to 55 with acute or convalescent COVID-19. The CDR3, as DNA: TGCGCCAGCAGCCAAGGGGGGACTAGTGTCGATGAGCAGTTCTTC. Protein: CASSQGGTSVDEQFF.